Included here is one T cell receptor beta chain sequence, with context. Its target is not known. This entry is derived from a study of monozygotic twins with inflammatory bowel disease. Findings and caveats of the study: No separation of different T cell subtypes was possible. Treatment differences in immunosuppression may have added variability to the repertoires of patients. Repertoire similarity was not found to differ between concordant and discordant twins, possibly from limited power.

Using the 5' RACE reads, TCRdb records one entry per CDR3 protein without DNA. This sample contains approximately 390,000 distinct CDR3 sequences. This CDR3 is built from 13 residues. Germline V gene data show CDR1 as SEHNR and CDR2 as FQNEAQ (reference sequence). Researchers isolated total RNA from whole blood without sorting T cells. V is TRBV7-9 and J is TRBJ2-3; TCRdb's D gene call, TRBD2, goes unchecked for lack of DNA. Specimen: blood. This clonotype was sampled from a human donor with ulcerative colitis or Crohn's disease, or a healthy co-twin of an affected twin (not recorded which). The CDR3 region is CASGGGSTDTQYF.